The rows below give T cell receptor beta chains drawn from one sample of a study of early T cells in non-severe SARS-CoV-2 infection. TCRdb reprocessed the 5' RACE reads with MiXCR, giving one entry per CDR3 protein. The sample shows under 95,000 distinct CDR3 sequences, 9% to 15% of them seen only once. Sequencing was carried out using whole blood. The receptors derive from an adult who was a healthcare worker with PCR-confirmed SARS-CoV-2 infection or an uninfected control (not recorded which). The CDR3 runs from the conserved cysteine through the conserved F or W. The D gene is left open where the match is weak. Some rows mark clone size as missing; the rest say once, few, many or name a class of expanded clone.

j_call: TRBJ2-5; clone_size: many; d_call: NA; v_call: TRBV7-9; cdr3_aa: CASSSRLESETQYF; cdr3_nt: TGTGCCAGCAGCTCAAGACTAGAATCCGAGACCCAGTACTTC
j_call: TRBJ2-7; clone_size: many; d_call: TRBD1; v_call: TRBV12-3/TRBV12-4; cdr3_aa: CASSTTTTGFGSEQYF; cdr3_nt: TGTGCCAGCAGTACCACAACGACAGGGTTCGGGTCCGAGCAGTACTTC
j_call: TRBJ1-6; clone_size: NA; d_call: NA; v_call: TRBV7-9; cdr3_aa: CASSPPAAGYNSPLHF; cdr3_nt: TGTGCCAGCAGCCCCCCAGCGGCAGGGTATAATTCACCCCTCCACTTT
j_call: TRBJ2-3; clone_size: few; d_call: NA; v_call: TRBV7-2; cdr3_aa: CASSSFGGRADTQYF; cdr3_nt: TGTGCCAGCAGTTCTTTCGGGGGGCGTGCAGATACGCAGTATTTT
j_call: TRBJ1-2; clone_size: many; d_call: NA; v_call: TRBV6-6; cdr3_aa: CASSYEPRDGGYTF; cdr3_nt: TGTGCCAGCAGTTACGAACCCAGGGACGGTGGCTACACCTTC
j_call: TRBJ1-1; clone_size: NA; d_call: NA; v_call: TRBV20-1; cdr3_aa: CSARKGHGNTEAFF; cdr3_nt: TGCAGTGCTAGGAAGGGACACGGGAACACTGAAGCTTTCTTT
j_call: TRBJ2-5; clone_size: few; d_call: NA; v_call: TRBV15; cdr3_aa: CATSRDPRSQETQYF; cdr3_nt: TGTGCCACCAGCAGAGATCCTCGCTCTCAAGAGACCCAGTACTTC
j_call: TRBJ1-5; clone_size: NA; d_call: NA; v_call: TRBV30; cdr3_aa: CAWSVGSGGNQPQHF; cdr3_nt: TGTGCCTGGAGTGTGGGCTCGGGAGGAAATCAGCCCCAGCATTTT
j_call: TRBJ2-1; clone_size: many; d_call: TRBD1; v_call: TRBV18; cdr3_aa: CASSGIGTGNNEQFF; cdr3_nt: TGTGCCAGCTCAGGGATAGGGACAGGGAATAATGAGCAGTTCTTC
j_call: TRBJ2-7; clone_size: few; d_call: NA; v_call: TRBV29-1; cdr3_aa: CSVGESYEQYF; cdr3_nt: TGCAGCGTTGGGGAATCCTACGAGCAGTACTTC
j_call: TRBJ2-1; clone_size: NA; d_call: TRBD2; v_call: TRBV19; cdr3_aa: CASSSSGGSQFF; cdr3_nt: TGTGCCAGTAGTAGTAGCGGGGGGAGCCAGTTCTTC
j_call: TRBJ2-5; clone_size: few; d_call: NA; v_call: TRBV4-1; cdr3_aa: CASSQDYPRQETQYF; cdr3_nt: TGCGCCAGCAGCCAAGATTATCCTAGGCAAGAGACCCAGTACTTC
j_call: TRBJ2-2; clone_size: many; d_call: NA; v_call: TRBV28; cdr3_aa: CAHARQRASNTGELFF; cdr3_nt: TGTGCCCACGCAAGGCAACGGGCTTCGAACACCGGGGAGCTGTTTTTT
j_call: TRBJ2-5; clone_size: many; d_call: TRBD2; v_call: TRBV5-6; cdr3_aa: CASSLDASGGALTDQETQYF; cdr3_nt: TGTGCCAGCAGCTTGGACGCTAGCGGGGGGGCCCTAACGGATCAAGAGACCCAGTACTTC
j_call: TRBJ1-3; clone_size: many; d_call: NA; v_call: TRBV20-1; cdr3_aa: CSARGHTVSGNTIYF; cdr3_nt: TGCAGTGCTAGAGGTCATACTGTCTCTGGAAACACCATATATTTT
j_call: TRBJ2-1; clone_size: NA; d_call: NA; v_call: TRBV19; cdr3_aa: CASSIRSGTLGLNNEQFF; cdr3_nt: TGTGCCAGTAGTATACGGTCAGGGACGCTAGGGCTCAACAATGAGCAGTTCTTC